The 23 T cell receptor beta chains in this list originate from one sample, sequenced in a study of control samples from healthy donors and cancer patients. The assay was immunoSEQ multiplex PCR, and TCRdb's table has in-frame clones only and misses some. The repertoire has roughly 370,000 clones, 80% to 95% of them found once; the top ten carry 5.5% to 8%. The specimen sequenced was PBMCs. These receptors were obtained from a middle-aged man with head and neck cancer.

The CDR3 DNA reads TGCGCCAGCCGGAGCGGGGGCAACTATGGCTACACCTTC. This sequence encodes CASRSGGNYGYTF. The chain is built from TRBV10-2 and TRBJ1-2, with D perhaps matching TRBD1 (6 bases). This CDR3 contains 13 residues. Germline V gene data show CDR1 as WSHSY and CDR2 as SAAADI. V lost 8 bases, J lost 2 bases, and 12 bases lay in between.

The gene calls are TRBV28 and TRBJ2-7; 8 bases align to TRBD2. This CDR3 has 14 amino acids. CDR1 is MDHEN and CDR2 is SYDVKM in the germline V gene. J was trimmed by 4 bases and V by 3 bases; bases with no gene match: 5. For the CDR3, the DNA is TGTGCCAGCAGTTTTCCCAGCGGGAGTTACGAGCAGTACTTC. The encoded protein is CASSFPSGSYEQYF.

This chain links TRBV6-2 or TRBV6-3 with TRBJ2-5, with D tentatively TRBD2 (7 bases). The V and J ends lost 5 bases and 5 bases respectively, with 12 bases between them. Germline lookup yields CDR1 MNHEY and CDR2 SVGEGT. This CDR3 has 13 residues. CDR3 sequence: CASSGGGRETQYF. The DNA of the CDR3 is TGTGCCAGCAGTGGGGGGGGCAGGGAGACCCAGTACTTC.

The chain couples TRBV19 to TRBJ2-3; D gene ambiguous. V shed 10 bases and J shed 1 base, with 3 bases lying between them. Looked up from germline, CDR1 is LNHDA and CDR2 is SQIVND (reference sequence). CDR3 length equals 10 residues. Written as DNA, the CDR3 is TGTGCCACCCGCACAGATACGCAGTATTTT. Translation: CATRTDTQYF.

The V call is TRBV10-1, the J call TRBJ1-1; no clear D. The CDR3 runs to 14 residues. V lost 0 bases, J lost 5 bases, and 10 bases lay in between. Germline V gene sequence: CDR1 WNHNN, CDR2 SYGVQD (reference sequence). The CDR3 bases are TGCGCCAGCAGTGAGTCCTGGCGGGGAACTGAAGCTTTCTTT. It translates to CASSESWRGTEAFF.

This chain connects TRBV19 to TRBJ1-2; D ambiguous. V was shortened by 1 base and J by 4 bases, with 7 bases between the two germline ends. The length of the CDR3 is 13 residues. Germline V CDR1 and CDR2: LNHDA, SQIVND (reference sequence). The CDR3 DNA reads TGTGCCAGTAGTATAGGGACGTCCTATGGCTACACCTTC. This gives the protein CASSIGTSYGYTF.

In its sample, this clone was seen once. V and J are TRBV7-2 and TRBJ2-5; D is unclear. CDR3 length equals 11 residues. The germline V and J ends were trimmed by 1 base and 7 bases, with 4 bases remaining between them. Germline values: CDR1 SGHTA, CDR2 FQGNSA. The CDR3 DNA is TGTGCCAGCAGCTTAGACGCGACCCAGTACTTC. Encoded protein: CASSLDATQYF.

The chain links TRBV27 to TRBJ1-5; a possible D gene is TRBD1 (5 bases). Germline CDR1 reads MNHEY; CDR2 reads SMNVEV (reference sequence). Trimming shortened V by 5 bases and J by 7 bases, and 15 bases separated the two germline ends. The length of the CDR3 is 14 residues. CDR3 in DNA: TGTGCCAGCAGTGGGGGAGGGGCCAGGCAGCCCCAGCATTTT. It translates to CASSGGGARQPQHF.

This clone was observed a single time. The rearrangement links TRBV19 to TRBJ2-7; 7 bases agree with TRBD1. CDR3 length equals 15 residues. Germline CDR1 is LNHDA and CDR2 is SQIVND (reference sequence). V gave up 7 bases and J gave up 4 bases; unmatched junction bases: 13. The CDR3: CASITDREDLYEQYF. Written as DNA, the CDR3 is TGTGCCAGTATTACCGACAGGGAAGATCTATACGAGCAGTACTTC.

This clone appeared once. The V gene is TRBV3-1 (or the pseudogene TRBV3-2), the J gene TRBJ2-5; D possibly corresponds to TRBD2 (6 bases). Germline loops: CDR1 LGHDT, CDR2 YNNKEL (reference sequence). The CDR3 is 16 amino acids. Trimming pared 1 base from V and 2 bases from J, leaving 14 bases between. The CDR3 is CASSQGMGGGQETQYF. CDR3 DNA: TGTGCCAGCAGCCAAGGAATGGGGGGAGGTCAAGAGACCCAGTACTTC.

This clone was found a few times. The rearrangement links TRBV3-1 (or the pseudogene TRBV3-2) to TRBJ1-3, with D unclear. The CDR3 has 14 amino acids. The V and J ends lost 3 bases and 9 bases respectively, with 15 bases between them. From germline, CDR1 is LGHDT and CDR2 YNNKEL (reference sequence). The CDR3 here is CASSHLKEGSTIYF. DNA of the CDR3: TGTGCCAGCAGCCATCTTAAGGAGGGCAGCACCATATATTTT.

In its sample, this clone was seen once. V gene TRBV4-1 combines with J gene TRBJ2-7; tentatively, D is TRBD1 (6 bases). The germline V gene encodes CDR1 MGHRA and CDR2 YSYEKL. This CDR3 region has 15 residues. The V and J ends lost 2 bases and 3 bases respectively, with 14 bases between them. CDR3 residues: CASSQRDLGGYEQYF. The CDR3 coding sequence is TGCGCCAGCAGCCAACGTGACCTAGGGGGCTACGAGCAGTACTTC.

Notes on this clone: A much larger clone differs by one base, so this may be a read error. This sample also contains other DNA sequences that code for the same CDR3. CDR3 amino acids: CASSIKETQYF. DNA for the CDR3: TGTGCCAGTAGCATAAAAGAGACCCAGTACTTC. The chain has TRBV7-9 and TRBJ2-5, with no clear D. The CDR3 has 11 amino acids. V was shortened by 9 bases and J by 3 bases, with 8 bases between the two germline ends. CDR1 is SEHNR and CDR2 is FQNEAQ in the germline V gene (reference sequence).

CDR3 DNA sequence: TGTGCCAGCAGCTTGGAACAGGGGAATAATTCACCCCTCCACTTT. It translates to CASSLEQGNNSPLHF. The chain is built from TRBV5-4 and TRBJ1-6; 7 positions match TRBD1. This CDR3 has 15 amino acids. Trimming cost V 0 bases and J 5 bases; bases outside gene matches: 2. The germline V gene encodes CDR1 SGHNT and CDR2 YYREEE (reference sequence).

This rearrangement joins TRBV27 to TRBJ2-3; possible D gene TRBD2, 7 bases. Germline V gives CDR1 MNHEY, CDR2 SMNVEV (reference sequence). The CDR3 totals 18 residues. The V and J ends lost 4 bases and 2 bases respectively, with 22 bases between them. The CDR3 is CASSSAGGPVRHTDTQYF. The CDR3 nucleotides are TGTGCCAGCAGTTCCGCCGGGGGGCCGGTTCGACACACAGATACGCAGTATTTT.

This chain connects TRBV2 to TRBJ1-5; D is possibly TRBD1 (6 bases). The ends were cut back, 3 bases at V and 6 bases at J, with 15 bases in the middle. This CDR3 has 15 residues. The germline V gene has CDR1 SNHLY and CDR2 FYNNEI. CDR3 loop: CASSEGARDGQPQHF. CDR3 nucleotide sequence: TGTGCCAGCAGTGAGGGGGCCAGGGATGGTCAGCCCCAGCATTTT.

The rearrangement joins TRBV5-4 to TRBJ2-7; 13 nucleotides align to TRBD2. The CDR3 length is 14 residues. Germline CDR1 reads SGHNT; CDR2 reads YYREEE (reference sequence). V was clipped by 2 bases and J by 5 bases; unmatched bases: 1. CDR3 DNA: TGTGCCAGCAGCTTTGGGACTAGCGGGAACGAGCAGTACTTC. Translation gives CASSFGTSGNEQYF.

The V call is TRBV6-1, the J call TRBJ1-6; D is possibly TRBD1 (5 bases). V was clipped by 0 bases and J by 12 bases, with 12 bases between them. The CDR3 has 14 residues. CDR1 is MNHNS and CDR2 is SASEGT in the germline V gene. The DNA for the CDR3 is TGTGCCAGCAGTGAAGCCACCGGGACTTTACCCCTCCACTTT. Its protein product is CASSEATGTLPLHF.

This chain uses TRBV27 with TRBJ1-2; D possibly corresponds to TRBD1 (5 bases). The CDR3 extends over 13 amino acids. Trimming shortened V by 3 bases and J by 7 bases, and 12 bases separated the two germline ends. Germline CDR1 MNHEY, CDR2 SMNVEV (reference sequence). The CDR3 here is CASSFLGDSGYTF. The CDR3, as DNA: TGTGCCAGCAGTTTCTTGGGGGACTCTGGCTACACCTTC.

The chain couples TRBV7-2 to TRBJ2-3, with unresolved D. Trimming shortened V by 6 bases and J by 0 bases, and 4 bases separated the two germline ends. The CDR3 extends over 12 amino acids. The germline V gene has CDR1 SGHTA and CDR2 FQGNSA. CDR3 in DNA: TGTGCCAGCAGTCGTAGCACAGATACGCAGTATTTT. Translated: CASSRSTDTQYF.

This chain joins TRBV6-5 and TRBJ2-3, with D possibly being TRBD1 or TRBD2 (5 bases each). V lost 8 bases, J lost 2 bases, and 11 bases lay in between. The V gene's germline CDR1 is MNHEY and CDR2 SVGAGI. The CDR3 is 13 amino acids. CDR3 DNA: TGTGCCAGCGGGGGACGATTCACAGATACGCAGTATTTT. Translated: CASGGRFTDTQYF.

The chain couples TRBV9 to TRBJ2-3; D ambiguous. V lost 3 bases, J lost 0 bases, and 11 bases lay in between. CDR3 size: 15 residues. Germline lookup yields CDR1 SGDLS and CDR2 YYNGEE. The CDR3 sequence is CASSGRSESTDTQYF. DNA for the CDR3: TGTGCCAGCAGCGGGCGCTCGGAAAGCACAGATACGCAGTATTTT.

The chain combines TRBV27 with TRBJ1-1, with a tentative D call TRBD1 (6 bases). Per germline, CDR1 MNHEY and CDR2 SMNVEV (reference sequence). V dropped 5 bases and J dropped 7 bases, with 11 bases sitting between them. CDR3 size: 12 residues. This CDR3 is CASSPQGSEAFF. CDR3 DNA: TGTGCCAGCAGTCCGCAGGGGAGTGAAGCTTTCTTT.